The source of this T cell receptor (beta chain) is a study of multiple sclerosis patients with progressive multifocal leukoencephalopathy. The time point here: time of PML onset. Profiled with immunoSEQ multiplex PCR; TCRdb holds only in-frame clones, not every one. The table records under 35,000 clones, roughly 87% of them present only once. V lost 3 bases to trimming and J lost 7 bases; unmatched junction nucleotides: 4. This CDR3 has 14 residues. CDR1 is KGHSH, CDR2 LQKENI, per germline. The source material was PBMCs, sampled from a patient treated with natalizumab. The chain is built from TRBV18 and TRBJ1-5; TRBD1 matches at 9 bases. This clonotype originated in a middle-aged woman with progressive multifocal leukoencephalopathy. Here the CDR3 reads CASSPTGGRQPQHF. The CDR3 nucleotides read TGTGCCAGCTCACCTACAGGGGGCCGACAGCCCCAGCATTTT.